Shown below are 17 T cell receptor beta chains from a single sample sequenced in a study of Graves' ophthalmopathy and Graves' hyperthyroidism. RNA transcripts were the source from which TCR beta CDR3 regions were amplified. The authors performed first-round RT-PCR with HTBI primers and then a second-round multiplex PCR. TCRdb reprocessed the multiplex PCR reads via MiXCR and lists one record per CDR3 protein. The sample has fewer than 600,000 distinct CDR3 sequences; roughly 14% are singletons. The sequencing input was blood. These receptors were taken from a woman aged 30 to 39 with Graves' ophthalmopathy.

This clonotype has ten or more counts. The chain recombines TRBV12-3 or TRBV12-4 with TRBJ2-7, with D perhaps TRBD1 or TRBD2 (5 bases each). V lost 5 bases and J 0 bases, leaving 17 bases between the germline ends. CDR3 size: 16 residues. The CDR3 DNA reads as TGTGCCAGCAGTCCCGGGGCCGTCGTCCTCTCCTACGAGCAGTACTTC. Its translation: CASSPGAVVLSYEQYF.

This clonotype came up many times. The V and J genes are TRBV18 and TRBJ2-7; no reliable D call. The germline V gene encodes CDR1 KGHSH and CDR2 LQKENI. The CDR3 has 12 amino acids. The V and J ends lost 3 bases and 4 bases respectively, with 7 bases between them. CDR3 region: CASSPTEYEQYF. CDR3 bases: TGTGCCAGCTCACCCACGGAATACGAGCAGTACTTC.

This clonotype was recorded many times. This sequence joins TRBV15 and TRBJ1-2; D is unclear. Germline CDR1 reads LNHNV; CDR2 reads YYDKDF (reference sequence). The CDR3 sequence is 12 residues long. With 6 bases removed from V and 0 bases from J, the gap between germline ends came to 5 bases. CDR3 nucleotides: TGTGCCACCAGGGCAGCTAACTATGGCTACACCTTC. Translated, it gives CATRAANYGYTF.

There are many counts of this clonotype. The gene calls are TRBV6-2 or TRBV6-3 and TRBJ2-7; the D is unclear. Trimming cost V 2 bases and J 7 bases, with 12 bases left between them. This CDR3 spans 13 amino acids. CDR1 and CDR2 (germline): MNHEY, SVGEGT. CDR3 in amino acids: CASSYGYIVEQYF. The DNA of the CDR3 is TGTGCCAGCAGTTACGGGTACATAGTGGAGCAGTACTTC.

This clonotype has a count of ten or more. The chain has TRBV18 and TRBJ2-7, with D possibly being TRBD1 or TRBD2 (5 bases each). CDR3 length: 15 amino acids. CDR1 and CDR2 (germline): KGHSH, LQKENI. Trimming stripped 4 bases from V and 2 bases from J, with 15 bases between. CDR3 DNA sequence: TGTGCCAGCTCACGGTCTCAGGGAGAGACCTACGAGCAGTACTTC. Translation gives CASSRSQGETYEQYF.

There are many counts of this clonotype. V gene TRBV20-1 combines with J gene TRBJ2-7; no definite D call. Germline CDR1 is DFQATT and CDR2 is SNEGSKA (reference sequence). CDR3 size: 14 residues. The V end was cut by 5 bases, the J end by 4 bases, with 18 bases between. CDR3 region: CSAQRARVPYEQYF. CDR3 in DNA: TGCAGTGCTCAAAGGGCGAGAGTACCTTACGAGCAGTACTTC.

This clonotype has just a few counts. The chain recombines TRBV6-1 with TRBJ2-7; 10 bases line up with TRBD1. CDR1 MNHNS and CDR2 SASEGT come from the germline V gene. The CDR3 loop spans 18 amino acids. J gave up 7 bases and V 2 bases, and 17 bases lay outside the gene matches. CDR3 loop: CASSESDRTGGLSREQYF. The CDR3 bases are TGTGCCAGCAGTGAATCAGATAGGACAGGGGGTTTGTCGAGGGAGCAGTACTTC.

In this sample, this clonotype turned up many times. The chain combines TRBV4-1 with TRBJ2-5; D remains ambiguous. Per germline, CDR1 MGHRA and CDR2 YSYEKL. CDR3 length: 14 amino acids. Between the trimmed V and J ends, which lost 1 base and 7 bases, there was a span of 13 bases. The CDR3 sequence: CASSQGVGTATQYF. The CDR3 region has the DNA TGCGCCAGCAGCCAAGGAGTGGGTACGGCGACCCAGTACTTC.

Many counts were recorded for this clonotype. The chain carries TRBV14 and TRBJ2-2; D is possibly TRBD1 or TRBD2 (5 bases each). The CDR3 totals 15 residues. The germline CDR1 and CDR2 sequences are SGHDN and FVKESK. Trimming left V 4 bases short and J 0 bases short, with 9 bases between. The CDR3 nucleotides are TGTGCCAGCAGCCGGGGACGGACGAACACCGGGGAGCTGTTTTTT. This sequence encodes CASSRGRTNTGELFF.

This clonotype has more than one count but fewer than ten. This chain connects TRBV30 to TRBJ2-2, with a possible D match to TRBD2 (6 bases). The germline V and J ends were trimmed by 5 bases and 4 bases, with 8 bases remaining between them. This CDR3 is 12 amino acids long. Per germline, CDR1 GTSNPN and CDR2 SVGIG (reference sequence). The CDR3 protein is CAWRGITGELFF. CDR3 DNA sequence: TGTGCCTGGCGGGGGATCACCGGGGAGCTGTTTTTT.

CDR3 loop: CSARPGSGLPEAFF. The CDR3 nucleotides read TGCAGTGCTAGACCTGGATCCGGGCTCCCAGAAGCTTTCTTT. The gene calls are TRBV20-1 and TRBJ1-1, with D uncertain. V lost 2 bases to trimming and J lost 8 bases, with 18 bases between them. The CDR3 loop spans 14 amino acids. In germline, CDR1 is DFQATT, CDR2 SNEGSKA (reference sequence).

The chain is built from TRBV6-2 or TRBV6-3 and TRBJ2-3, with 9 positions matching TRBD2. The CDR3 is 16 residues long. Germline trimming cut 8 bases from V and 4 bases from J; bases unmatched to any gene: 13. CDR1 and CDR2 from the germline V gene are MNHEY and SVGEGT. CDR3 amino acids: CASGAVSGGIADTQYF. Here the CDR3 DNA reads TGTGCCAGCGGAGCGGTTAGCGGGGGTATCGCAGATACGCAGTATTTT.

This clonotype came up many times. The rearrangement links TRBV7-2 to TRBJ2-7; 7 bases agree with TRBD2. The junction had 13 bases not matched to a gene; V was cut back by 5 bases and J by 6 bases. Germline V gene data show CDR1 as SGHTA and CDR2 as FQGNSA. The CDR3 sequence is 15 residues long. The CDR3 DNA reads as TGTGCCAGCAGCCTGACCAGCGGGGACCTCTCCGAGCAGTACTTC. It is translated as CASSLTSGDLSEQYF.

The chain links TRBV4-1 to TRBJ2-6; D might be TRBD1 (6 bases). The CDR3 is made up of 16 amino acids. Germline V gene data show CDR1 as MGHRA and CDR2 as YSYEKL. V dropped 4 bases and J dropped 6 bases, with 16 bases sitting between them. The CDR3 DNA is TGCGCCAGCAGCCCCGGGACACTAAATGCGGCCAACGTCCTGACTTTC. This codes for CASSPGTLNAANVLTF.

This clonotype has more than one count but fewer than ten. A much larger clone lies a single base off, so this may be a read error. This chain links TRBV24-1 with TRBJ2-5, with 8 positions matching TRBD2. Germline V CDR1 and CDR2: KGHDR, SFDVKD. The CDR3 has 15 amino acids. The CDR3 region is CATSEAASGSETKYF. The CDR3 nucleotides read TGTGCCACCAGTGAAGCCGCTAGCGGGTCGGAGACCAAGTACTTC.

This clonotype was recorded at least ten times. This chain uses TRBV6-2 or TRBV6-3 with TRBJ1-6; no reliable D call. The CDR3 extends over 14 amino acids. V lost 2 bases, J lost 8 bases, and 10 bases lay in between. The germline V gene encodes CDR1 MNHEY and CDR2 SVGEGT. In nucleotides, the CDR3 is TGTGCCAGCAGTTACACGTACATGGATTCACCCCTCCACTTT. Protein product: CASSYTYMDSPLHF.

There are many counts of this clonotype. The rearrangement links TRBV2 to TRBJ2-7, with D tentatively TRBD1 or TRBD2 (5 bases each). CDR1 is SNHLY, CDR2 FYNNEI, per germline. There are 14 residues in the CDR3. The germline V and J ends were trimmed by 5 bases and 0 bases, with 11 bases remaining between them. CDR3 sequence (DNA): TGTGCCAGCAGTCGGGACCATTCCTCCTACGAGCAGTACTTC. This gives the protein CASSRDHSSYEQYF.